This T cell receptor beta chain came from a study of beta chain features in type 1 diabetes. Findings and caveats of the study: In comparison with healthy donors, patients had naive, central memory and Treg TCRB repertoires that appeared more similar. Among all four CD4+ subsets, Type 1 diabetes patients had TCRB CDR3s that were moderately but significantly shorter.

In this sample, this clone turned up a few times. Its antigen remains unknown. Sequencing targeted expressed TCRB transcripts, as all isolated RNA had been reverse transcribed. Libraries were prepared by immunoSEQ multiplex PCR; TCRdb keeps only in-frame clonotypes and omits some of them. Here the sample spans 300,000 to 350,000 clones, approximately 8% being singletons. The CDR3 extends over 15 amino acids. The V end was cut by 4 bases, the J end by 1 base, with 10 bases between. CDR1 is SEHNR, CDR2 FQNEAQ, per germline (reference sequence). The rearrangement uses TRBV7-9 and TRBJ2-2; D remains unclear. The sequenced material came from central memory CD4+ T cells from blood. The clonotype comes from a woman aged 18 to 35 in good health. For the CDR3, the DNA is TGTGCCAGCAGCTGGGTACGTGGGAACACCGGGGAGCTGTTTTTT. This codes for CASSWVRGNTGELFF.